This record covers a single TCR beta chain. The data originate from a study of low-dose radiotherapy and immunotherapy resistance in tumors. TRAV- and TRBV-specific primers, spanning alpha and beta chains, primed first-strand cDNA. For amplifying TCRs, the PCR ran for about 22 cycles with Phusion, which was used together with a constant-region primer and the adapter on the V primers. By in vitro transcription, the isolated mRNA was amplified. TCRdb independently ran MiXCR on the reads; one entry per CDR3 protein. The sample has about 30,000 distinct CDR3 sequences; about half are singletons. Described time point: after trial treatment. The treatment denotes: LDRT plus nivolumab, ipilimumab, low-dose cyclophosphamide and aspirin (RACIN trial). The source is a male donor with gallbladder cancer. Sequencing used PBMCs, obtained after low-dose radiotherapy plus immunotherapy.

In DNA form, the CDR3 reads TGTGCCAGCAGTGATTACAGCGGGAGCCCCGATACGCAGTATTTT. It specifies CASSDYSGSPDTQYF. The V call is TRBV6-2 or TRBV6-3, the J call TRBJ2-3; 8 bases map to TRBD2. The V segment lost 5 bases and the J segment 6 bases; nucleotides outside the gene matches: 10. The CDR3 consists of 15 residues. Germline lookup yields CDR1 MNHEY and CDR2 SVGEGT.